These 5 T cell receptor beta chains originate from one sample sequenced in a study of T cell repertoires in ileal Crohn's disease. Libraries were prepared by immunoSEQ multiplex PCR; TCRdb keeps only in-frame clonotypes and omits some of them. This repertoire shows over 8,500 clones, approximately 80% found once; its top ten account for around 15%. Sample time point: neoterminal ileum biopsy at postoperative endoscopy, about 6 months after surgery. Sequenced material: ileal tissue. The source of these receptors is an adult with Crohn's disease.

V gene TRBV27 combines with J gene TRBJ1-2; 8 nucleotides match TRBD1. The CDR3 has 14 amino acids. Germline CDR1 is MNHEY and CDR2 is SMNVEV (reference sequence). The V segment lost 6 bases and the J segment 6 bases; nucleotides outside the gene matches: 9. CDR3 nucleotide sequence: TGTGCCAGCAGCTTACTAGGACAGGGAAATGGCTACACCTTC. This codes for CASSLLGQGNGYTF.

The chain links TRBV5-1 to TRBJ2-5, with a possible D match to TRBD2 (5 bases). Trimming stripped 3 bases from V and 4 bases from J, with 16 bases between. The CDR3 contains 15 residues. Germline V lookup: CDR1 SGHRS, CDR2 YFSETQ. CDR3 sequence: CASSYGPTEGETQYF. Written as DNA, the CDR3 is TGCGCCAGCAGCTACGGGCCAACCGAGGGAGAGACCCAGTACTTC.

This clone was detected only a few times. The rearrangement uses TRBV6-1 and TRBJ1-5; 9 nucleotides align to TRBD1. Germline V gene sequence: CDR1 MNHNS, CDR2 SASEGT. Trimming cost V 5 bases and J 6 bases; bases outside gene matches: 5. CDR3 size: 14 residues. The CDR3 is CASSTQGAGQPQHF. CDR3 sequence (DNA): TGTGCCAGCAGTACACAGGGGGCTGGTCAGCCCCAGCATTTT.

V is TRBV28 and J is TRBJ2-5; 10 nucleotides align to TRBD2. Germline V gene sequence: CDR1 MDHEN, CDR2 SYDVKM. V lost 2 bases to trimming and J lost 4 bases; unmatched junction nucleotides: 4. The CDR3 extends over 15 amino acids. The CDR3 sequence: CASSLQSSGRETQYF. As DNA, the CDR3 is TGTGCCAGCAGTTTACAGTCTAGCGGGAGAGAGACCCAGTACTTC.

V and J are TRBV27 and TRBJ1-2; 9 bases align to TRBD1. J was trimmed by 4 bases and V by 5 bases; bases with no gene match: 14. CDR1 is MNHEY, CDR2 SMNVEV, per germline (reference sequence). The CDR3 consists of 17 residues. CDR3 in DNA: TGTGCCAGCAGTCCATGGACAGGGGCCGCCTCCGGCTATGGCTACACCTTC. This codes for CASSPWTGAASGYGYTF.